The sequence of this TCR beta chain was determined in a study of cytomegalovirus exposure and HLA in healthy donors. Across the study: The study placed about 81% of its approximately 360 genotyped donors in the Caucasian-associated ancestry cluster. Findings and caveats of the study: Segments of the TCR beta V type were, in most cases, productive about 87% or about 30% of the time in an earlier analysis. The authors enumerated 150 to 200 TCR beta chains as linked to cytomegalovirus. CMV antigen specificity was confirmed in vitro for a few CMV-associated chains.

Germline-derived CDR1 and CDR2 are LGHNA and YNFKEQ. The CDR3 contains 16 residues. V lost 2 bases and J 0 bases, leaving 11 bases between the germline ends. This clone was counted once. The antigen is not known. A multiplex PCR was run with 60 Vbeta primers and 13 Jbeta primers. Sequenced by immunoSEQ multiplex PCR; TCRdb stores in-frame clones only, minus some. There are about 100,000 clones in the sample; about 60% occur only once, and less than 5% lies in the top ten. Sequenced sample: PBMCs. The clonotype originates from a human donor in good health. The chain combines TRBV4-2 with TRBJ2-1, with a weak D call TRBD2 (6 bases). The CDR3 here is CASSQRGTFSYNEQFF. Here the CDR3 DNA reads TGTGCCAGCAGCCAACGAGGGACTTTCTCCTACAATGAGCAGTTCTTC.